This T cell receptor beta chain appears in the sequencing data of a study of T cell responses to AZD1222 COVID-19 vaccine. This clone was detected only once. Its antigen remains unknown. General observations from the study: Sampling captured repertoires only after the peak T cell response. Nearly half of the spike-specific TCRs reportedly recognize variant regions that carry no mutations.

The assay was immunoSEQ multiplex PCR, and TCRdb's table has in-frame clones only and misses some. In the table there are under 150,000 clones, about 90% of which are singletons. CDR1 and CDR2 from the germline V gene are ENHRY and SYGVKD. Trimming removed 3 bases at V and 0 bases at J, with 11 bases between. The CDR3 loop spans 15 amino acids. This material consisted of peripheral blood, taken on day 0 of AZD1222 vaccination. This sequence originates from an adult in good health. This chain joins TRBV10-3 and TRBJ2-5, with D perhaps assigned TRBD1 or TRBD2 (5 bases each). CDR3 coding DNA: TGTGCCATCAGTGAAGGAAGGGGACACCAAGAGACCCAGTACTTC. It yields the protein CAISEGRGHQETQYF.